This T cell receptor (beta chain) was found in a study of molecular identifiers for immune sequencing clone quantification. In regard to this clonotype: A much larger clone differs by one base, so this may be a read error.

The CDR3 consists of 12 residues. CDR1 MNHEY and CDR2 SMNVEV come from the germline V gene (reference sequence). The bulk TCR libraries were made with methods described before and with listed TCR primers. TCRdb itself ran the PCR reads through MiXCR, one entry per CDR3 protein. The sample has 63,000 or so distinct CDR3 sequences, about a sixth seen once. This chain links TRBV27 with TRBJ2-6; D not resolved. The TCR was taken from a human donor in good health. Some libraries in this study had Jurkat cell RNA spiked in. Sequencing used naive CD8+ T cells from blood, with Jurkat cell RNA spiked in. Documented subset: FACS-sorted CD8+CD4-CCR7+CD45RA+ naive T cells. The CDR3 reads CASSAGVNVLTF. The CDR3 DNA follows: TGTGCCAGCTCCGCTGGGGTCAACGTCCTGACTTTC.